The clone carrying this T cell receptor beta chain was detected once. The source of the sample is a study of control samples from healthy donors and cancer patients. The method was immunoSEQ multiplex PCR; TCRdb's version includes in-frame clones alone and lacks a portion of them. This sample has tens of thousands of clones, with 88% found just once. Germline loops: CDR1 MNHEY, CDR2 SVGAGI. The CDR3 runs to 15 residues. The V end was cut by 5 bases, the J end by 1 base, with 13 bases between. The sequenced material came from blood. The chain uses TRBV6-5 and TRBJ2-3; D is perhaps TRBD2 (6 bases). The TCR sequence derives from a woman in her seventies in good health. CDR3 in amino acids: CASSLRDSGTDTQYF. In DNA form, the CDR3 reads TGTGCCAGCAGTCTCCGGGACTCAGGCACAGATACGCAGTATTTT.